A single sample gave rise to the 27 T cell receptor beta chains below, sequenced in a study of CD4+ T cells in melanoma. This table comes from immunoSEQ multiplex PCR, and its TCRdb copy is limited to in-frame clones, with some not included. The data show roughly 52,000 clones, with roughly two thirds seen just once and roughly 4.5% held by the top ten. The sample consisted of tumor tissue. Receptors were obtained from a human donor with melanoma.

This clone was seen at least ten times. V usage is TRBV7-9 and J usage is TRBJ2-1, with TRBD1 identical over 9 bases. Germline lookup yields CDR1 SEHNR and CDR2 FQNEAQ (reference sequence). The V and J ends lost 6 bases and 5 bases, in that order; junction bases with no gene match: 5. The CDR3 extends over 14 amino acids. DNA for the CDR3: TGTGCCAGCAGAGGGACAGGGATACACAATGAGCAGTTCTTC. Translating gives CASRGTGIHNEQFF.

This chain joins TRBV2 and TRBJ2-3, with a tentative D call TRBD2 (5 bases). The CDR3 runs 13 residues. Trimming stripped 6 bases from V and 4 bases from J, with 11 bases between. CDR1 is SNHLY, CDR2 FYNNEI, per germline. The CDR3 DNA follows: TGTGCCAGCAGGGGTACTAGTTCAGATACGCAGTATTTT. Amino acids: CASRGTSSDTQYF.

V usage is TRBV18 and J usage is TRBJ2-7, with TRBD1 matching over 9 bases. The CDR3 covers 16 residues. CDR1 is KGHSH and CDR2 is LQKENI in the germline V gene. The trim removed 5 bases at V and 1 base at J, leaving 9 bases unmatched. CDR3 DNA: TGTGCCAGCTCAGGTTCGGGGACAGGGCCGTCCTACGAGCAGTACTTC. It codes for CASSGSGTGPSYEQYF.

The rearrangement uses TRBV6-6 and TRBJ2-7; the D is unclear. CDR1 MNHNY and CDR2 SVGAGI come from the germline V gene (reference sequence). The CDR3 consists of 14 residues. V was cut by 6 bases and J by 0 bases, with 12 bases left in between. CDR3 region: CASSSGPYSYEQYF. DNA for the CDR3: TGTGCCAGCAGCTCAGGACCGTACTCCTACGAGCAGTACTTC.

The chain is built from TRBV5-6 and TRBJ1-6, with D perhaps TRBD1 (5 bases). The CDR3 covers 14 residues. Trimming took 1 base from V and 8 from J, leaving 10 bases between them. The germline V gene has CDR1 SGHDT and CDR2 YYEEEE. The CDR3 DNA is TGTGCCAGCAGCTTGCGGGGGAATTATTCACCCCTCCACTTT. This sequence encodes CASSLRGNYSPLHF.

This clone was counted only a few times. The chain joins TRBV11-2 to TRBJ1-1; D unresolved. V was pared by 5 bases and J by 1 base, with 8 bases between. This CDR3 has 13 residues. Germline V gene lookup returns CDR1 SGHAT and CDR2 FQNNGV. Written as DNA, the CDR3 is TGTGCCAGCAGCCAGAACCAGAACACTGAAGCTTTCTTT. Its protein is CASSQNQNTEAFF.

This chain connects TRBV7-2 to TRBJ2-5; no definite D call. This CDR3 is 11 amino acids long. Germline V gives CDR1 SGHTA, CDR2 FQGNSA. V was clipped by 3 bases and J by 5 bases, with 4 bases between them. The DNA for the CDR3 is TGTGCCAGCAGCTTTGGGGAGACCCAGTACTTC. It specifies CASSFGETQYF. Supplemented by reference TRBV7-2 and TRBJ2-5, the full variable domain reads GAGVSQSPSNKVTEKGKDVELRCDPISGHTALYWYRQSLGQGLEFLIYFQGNSAPDKSGLPSDRFSAERTGGSVSTLTIQRTQQEDSAVYLCASSFGETQYFGPGTRLLVL.

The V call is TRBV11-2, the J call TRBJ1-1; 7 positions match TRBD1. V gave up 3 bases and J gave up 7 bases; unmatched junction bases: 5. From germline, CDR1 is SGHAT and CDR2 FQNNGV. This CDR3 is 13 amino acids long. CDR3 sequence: CASSFHRGGEAFF. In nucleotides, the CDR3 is TGTGCCAGCAGCTTTCACAGGGGTGGTGAAGCTTTCTTT.

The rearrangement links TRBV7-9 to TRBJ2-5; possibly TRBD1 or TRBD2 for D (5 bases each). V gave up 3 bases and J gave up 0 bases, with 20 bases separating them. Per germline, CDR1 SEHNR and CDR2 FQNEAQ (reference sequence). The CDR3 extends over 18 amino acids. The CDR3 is CASSLRGDRLPYQETQYF. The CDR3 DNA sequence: TGTGCCAGCAGCTTGAGGGGTGACAGACTACCTTACCAAGAGACCCAGTACTTC.

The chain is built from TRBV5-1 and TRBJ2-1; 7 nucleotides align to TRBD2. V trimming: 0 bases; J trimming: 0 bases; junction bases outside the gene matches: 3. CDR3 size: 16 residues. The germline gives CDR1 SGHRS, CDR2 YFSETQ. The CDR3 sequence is CASSLERGPSYNEQFF. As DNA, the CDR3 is TGCGCCAGCAGCTTGGAGCGGGGCCCCTCCTACAATGAGCAGTTCTTC.

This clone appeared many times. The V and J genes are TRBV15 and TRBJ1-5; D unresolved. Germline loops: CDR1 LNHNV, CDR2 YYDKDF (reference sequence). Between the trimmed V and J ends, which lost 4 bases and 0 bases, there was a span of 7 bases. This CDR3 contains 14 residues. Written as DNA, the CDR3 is TGTGCCACCAGCACGGGCATTAGCAATCAGCCCCAGCATTTT. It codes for CATSTGISNQPQHF.

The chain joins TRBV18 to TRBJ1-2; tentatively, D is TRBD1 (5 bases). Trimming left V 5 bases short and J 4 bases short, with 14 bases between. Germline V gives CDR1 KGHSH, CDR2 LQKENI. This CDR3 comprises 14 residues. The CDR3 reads CASSLPTAGYGYTF. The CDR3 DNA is TGTGCCAGCTCATTGCCGACAGCCGGCTATGGCTACACCTTC. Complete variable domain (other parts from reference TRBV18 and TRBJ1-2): NAGVMQNPRHLVRRRGQEARLRCSPMKGHSHVYWYRQLPEEGLKFMVYLQKENIIDESGMPKERFSAEFPKEGPSILRIQQVVRGDSAAYFCASSLPTAGYGYTFGSGTRLTVV.

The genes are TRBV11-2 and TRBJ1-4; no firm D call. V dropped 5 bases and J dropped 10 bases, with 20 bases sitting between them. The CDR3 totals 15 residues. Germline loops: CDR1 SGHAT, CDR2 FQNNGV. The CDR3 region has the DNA TGTGCCAGCAGCAACGGAATCGCCCAGAGGGCAAAACTGTTTTTT. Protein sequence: CASSNGIAQRAKLFF. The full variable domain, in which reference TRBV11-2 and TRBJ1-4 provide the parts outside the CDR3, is EAGVAQSPRYKIIEKRQSVAFWCNPISGHATLYWYQQILGQGPKLLIQFQNNGVVDDSQLPKDRFSAERLKGVDSTLKIQPAKLEDSAVYLCASSNGIAQRAKLFFGSGTQLSVL.

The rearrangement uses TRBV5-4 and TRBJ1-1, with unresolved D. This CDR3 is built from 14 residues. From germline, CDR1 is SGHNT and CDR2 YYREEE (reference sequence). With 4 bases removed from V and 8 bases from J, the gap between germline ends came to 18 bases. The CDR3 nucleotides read TGTGCCAGCAGCGAGGACGGGCTGTACCGCGAAGCTTTCTTT. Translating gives CASSEDGLYREAFF.

This CDR3 is CASSEFPRDPGNTIYF. In DNA form, the CDR3 reads TGTGCCAGCAGTGAATTTCCTCGGGATCCGGGAAACACCATATATTTT. This chain links TRBV6-1 with TRBJ1-3, with D hard to call. This CDR3 region has 16 residues. The germline gives CDR1 MNHNS, CDR2 SASEGT. The V end lost 2 bases, the J end lost 4 bases, and 15 bases lay between the germline ends.

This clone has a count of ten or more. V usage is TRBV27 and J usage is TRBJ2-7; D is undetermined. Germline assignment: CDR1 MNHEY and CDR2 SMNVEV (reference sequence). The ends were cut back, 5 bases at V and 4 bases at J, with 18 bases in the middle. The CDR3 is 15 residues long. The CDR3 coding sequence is TGTGCCAGCAGTCTATTTCCAGGCAGGTTGTACGAGCAGTACTTC. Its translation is CASSLFPGRLYEQYF.

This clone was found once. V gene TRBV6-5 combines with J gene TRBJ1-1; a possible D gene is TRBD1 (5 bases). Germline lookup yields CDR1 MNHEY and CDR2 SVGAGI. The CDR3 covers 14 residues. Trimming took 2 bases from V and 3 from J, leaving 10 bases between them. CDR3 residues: CASSYPWGDTEAFF. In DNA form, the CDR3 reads TGTGCCAGCAGTTACCCCTGGGGGGACACTGAAGCTTTCTTT.

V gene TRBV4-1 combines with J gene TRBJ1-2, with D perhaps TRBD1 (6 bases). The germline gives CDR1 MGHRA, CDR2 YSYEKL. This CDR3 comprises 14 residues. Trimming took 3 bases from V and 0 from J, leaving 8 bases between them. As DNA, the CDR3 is TGCGCCAGCAGCCAGACAGGATCTAACTATGGCTACACCTTC. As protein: CASSQTGSNYGYTF.

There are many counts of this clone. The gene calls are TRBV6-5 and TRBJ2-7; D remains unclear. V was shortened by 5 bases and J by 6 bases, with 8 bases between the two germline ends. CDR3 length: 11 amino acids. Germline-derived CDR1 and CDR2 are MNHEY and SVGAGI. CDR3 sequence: CASSEAREQYF. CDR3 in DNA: TGTGCCAGCAGTGAAGCGCGCGAGCAGTACTTC.

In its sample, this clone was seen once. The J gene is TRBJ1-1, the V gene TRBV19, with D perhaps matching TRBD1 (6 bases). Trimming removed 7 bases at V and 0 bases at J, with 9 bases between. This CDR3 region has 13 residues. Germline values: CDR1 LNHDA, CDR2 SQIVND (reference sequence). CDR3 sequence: CASIGQMNTEAFF. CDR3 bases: TGTGCCAGTATTGGACAGATGAACACTGAAGCTTTCTTT.

The CDR3 DNA is TGTGCCATCAGTGAGCCGGGACAGGGCCTACTTGAAGCTTTCTTT. It encodes CAISEPGQGLLEAFF. The rearrangement joins TRBV10-3 to TRBJ1-1; 9 nucleotides match TRBD1. The CDR3 is 15 amino acids. CDR1 ENHRY and CDR2 SYGVKD come from the germline V gene. With V trimmed by 2 bases and J by 7 bases, 8 bases remained unmatched.

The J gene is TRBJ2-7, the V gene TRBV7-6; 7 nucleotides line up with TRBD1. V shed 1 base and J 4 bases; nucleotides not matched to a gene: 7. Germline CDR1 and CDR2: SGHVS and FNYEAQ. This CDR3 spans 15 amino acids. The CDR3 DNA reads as TGTGCCAGCAGCTTAGGACAGGGCTTGGCATACGAGCAGTACTTC. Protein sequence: CASSLGQGLAYEQYF.

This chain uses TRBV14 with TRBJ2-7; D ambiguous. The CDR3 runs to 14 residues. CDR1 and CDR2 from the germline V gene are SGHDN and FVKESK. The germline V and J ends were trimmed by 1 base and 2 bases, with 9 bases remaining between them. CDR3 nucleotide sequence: TGTGCCAGCAGCCAAGGGTTGCTAGCCTACGAGCAGTACTTC. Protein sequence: CASSQGLLAYEQYF.

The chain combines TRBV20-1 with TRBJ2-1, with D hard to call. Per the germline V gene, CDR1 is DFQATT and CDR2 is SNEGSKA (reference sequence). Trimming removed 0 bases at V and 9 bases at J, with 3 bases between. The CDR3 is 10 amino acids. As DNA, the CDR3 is TGCAGTGCTAGAGATGTTGAGCAGTTCTTC. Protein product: CSARDVEQFF.

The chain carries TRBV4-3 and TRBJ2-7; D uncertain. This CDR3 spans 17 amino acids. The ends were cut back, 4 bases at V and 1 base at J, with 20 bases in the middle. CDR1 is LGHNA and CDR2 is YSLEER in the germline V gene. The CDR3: CASSPQMKAEISYEQYF. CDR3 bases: TGCGCCAGCAGCCCACAGATGAAAGCTGAAATTTCCTACGAGCAGTACTTC.

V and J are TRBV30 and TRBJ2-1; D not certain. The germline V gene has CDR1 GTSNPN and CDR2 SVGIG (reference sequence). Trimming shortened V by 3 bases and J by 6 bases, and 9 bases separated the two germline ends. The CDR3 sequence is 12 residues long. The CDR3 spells CAWSSEVNEQFF. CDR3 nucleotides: TGTGCCTGGAGCTCAGAAGTCAATGAGCAGTTCTTC.

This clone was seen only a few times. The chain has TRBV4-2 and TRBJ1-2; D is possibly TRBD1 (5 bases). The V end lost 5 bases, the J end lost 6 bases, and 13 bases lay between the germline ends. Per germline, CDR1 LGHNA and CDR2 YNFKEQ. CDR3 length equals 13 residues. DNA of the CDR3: TGTGCCAGCAGCTGGGGACGTCGGGATGGCTACACCTTC. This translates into CASSWGRRDGYTF.